This T cell receptor (beta chain) came from a study of T cell responses to AZD1222 COVID-19 vaccine (dated by TCRdb to about 2021). With regard to the full study: A total of about 230 trial participants underwent TCR sequencing, of whom some 210 received two doses of AZD1222 and roughly 25 received two doses of the MenACWY control vaccine. Trial participants were enrolled into age subgroups of 18-55, 56-69 and 70-plus years, which contained roughly 140, 27 and 60 TCR-sequenced participants, respectively.

The time point label, read with the paper, signifies: about 28 days (+/-7) after the second vaccine dose. Interpreted using the paper, the treatment or condition label stands for: meningococcal conjugate vaccine given as trial control. Samples from vaccinated people were obtained from the UK trials COV001 and COV002, which included a single-blind randomized controlled phase 2/3 trial of AZD1222 (ChAdOx1 nCoV-19) in healthy adults. For TCRbeta chain sequencing, PBMC samples were collected from trial participants at day 0 and at day 28 after the second dose. Study-wide findings and limitations: The whole spike protein was spanned by vaccine-associated CD4 TCRs, and dominant responses were seen in regions 160-218 and 743-854. The 56-69-year group was small, and its depth increase did not reach significance, likely because of low power. Epitopes outside the regions mutated in the B.1.351 and B.1.1.7 variants were reportedly recognized by nearly half of the unique spike-specific TCRs. Conclusions about previously exposed vaccinees were limited because only 5 or 6 AZD1222 recipients were SARS-CoV-2 seropositive at baseline. Because no day 14 peak-response samples were available, the repertoires could be characterized only after the peak T cell response. Participants were mostly white British, with more females than males. The authors suggested clonal diversity may have been underestimated. After two AZD1222 doses, spike-specific TCR breadth and depth were significantly higher than at day 0 and than in MenACWY recipients.

Here V drops 0 bases and J drops 7 bases, and the junction holds 3 bases not matched to any gene. CDR1 and CDR2 are read off the germline V gene as LGHNA and YSLEER. From cysteine to phenylalanine, the CDR3 is 15 amino acids long. The read is trimmed to its CDR3 DNA, 45 bases read in frame from base 1. On this clone itself: Which antigen it targets is not known. Base qualities were left out, and no much larger clone turns up one base away.

The CDR3 regions of human TCRbeta chains were analyzed by immunosequencing. From the authors' description of their analysis: Repertoire TCRs were matched against a reference library of SARS-CoV-2-specific TCRs generated with the MIRA antigen-specificity platform. Breadth was defined as the fraction of unique TCRs that were SARS-CoV-2-associated. Depth was defined as the fraction of total T cells that were SARS-CoV-2-associated. Using the MIRA data, each spike-specific TCR was assigned both to the spike region to which the TCR was reactive and to a CD4 or CD8 class. Log10-transformed breadth and depth values were compared by one-way ANOVA with Sidak's multiple comparisons tests. As stored in TCRdb, this immuneACCESS dataset retains in-frame rearrangements with V and J assigned. A fraction of the clones does not appear; measured against another copy, unresolved V genes explain less than half of the discrepancy, and the remainder lacks a known reason. The V and J calls and clone size were taken over from that table, and D and trimming were inferred from the DNA. The sample table holds 80,000 or so clones, of which about 74% were seen once. Jointly, the top ten make up 27% of the sample.

This TCR came from an adult who received the MenACWY meningococcal vaccine as a control. Sequencing was performed on peripheral blood, taken 28 days after the second dose of the MenACWY control vaccine. The chain is assembled from TRBV4-3 and TRBJ1-6; 7 nucleotides in the junction match TRBD1. The nucleotides read TGCGCCAGCAGCCAAGAACAGGGGTCGAATTCACCCCTCCACTTT. It is translated as CASSQEQGSNSPLHF.